A single sample gave rise to the 32 T cell receptor beta chains below, sequenced in a study of T-cell reconstitution after alpha-beta-depleted transplantation in children (TCRdb year 2016). The treatment or condition label of this sample denotes: allogeneic hematopoietic cell transplantation with graft depleted of TCRalphabeta T cells and CD19 B cells. The library was built by means of PCR. The data were produced on an Illumina HiSeq 2500. TCR libraries were prepared with molecular barcoding, using unique molecular identifiers to normalize TCRbeta repertoire quantification. TCRdb reprocessing: public reads trimmed at Q25 with fastp, clones called with MiXCR, in-frame beta chains kept. Rows matching on CDR3 protein sequence are summarized as one entry with the most common DNA and genes. Counted in this sample were approximately 300,000 distinct CDR3 sequences; roughly 10% of them appeared once. 23% of the sample lies in the top ten.

The sample in question was peripheral blood, obtained 180 days after TCRalphabeta/CD19-depleted stem cell transplant. These receptors all come from a male patient aged 2-10 years who had a stem cell transplant for chronic granulomatous disease, so the T cells may come from the graft donor.

This clonotype was found many times. The genes are TRBV5-1 and TRBJ1-2, with D unresolved. The CDR3 extends over 15 amino acids. Looked up from germline, CDR1 is SGHRS and CDR2 is YFSETQ. Trimming left V 2 bases short and J 2 bases short, with 13 bases between. CDR3 nucleotide sequence: TGCGCCAGCAGCTTCGGCAGCGATTCCAACTATGGCTACACCTTC. This translates into CASSFGSDSNYGYTF.

Turning to this clonotype: A much more abundant neighbour one base away suggests this may be a read error. This chain connects TRBV20-1 to TRBJ1-2; no clear D gene. Germline V gene lookup returns CDR1 DFQATT and CDR2 SNEGSKA (reference sequence). The CDR3 has 12 residues. The CDR3 coding sequence is TGCAGCCCAAGGGTCACCCCCTATGGCGACACCTTC. Protein: CSPRVTPYGDTF.

This clonotype turned up a few times. V and J are TRBV30 and TRBJ1-1; D unresolved. The germline CDR1 and CDR2 sequences are GTSNPN and SVGIG (reference sequence). The CDR3 has 14 amino acids. V was clipped by 2 bases and J by 1 base, with 11 bases between them. The CDR3 region is CAWSRWLGNTEAFF. CDR3 bases: TGTGCCTGGAGTCGGTGGTTAGGGAACACTGAAGCTTTCTTT.

This clonotype has a count of ten or more. This chain links TRBV21-1 with TRBJ2-3; no DNA check was done on the table's D call, TRBD1. TRBV21-1 is flagged as a pseudogene. The CDR3 covers 16 residues. CDR3 DNA sequence: TGTGCCAGCAGCAAAGAGGGGGGAAGTTTTGTCGATACGCAGTATTTT. Protein sequence: CASSKEGGSFVDTQYF.

This clonotype was counted at least ten times. The rearrangement uses TRBV7-9 and TRBJ2-3; 7 positions match TRBD2. The germline CDR1 and CDR2 sequences are SEHNR and FQNEAQ (reference sequence). Trimming took 6 bases from V and 6 from J; bases not matched to a gene: 9. The CDR3 is 14 amino acids. CDR3 DNA sequence: TGTGCCAGCAGTTCCCGGGACTACAGGGATACGCAGTATTTT. It is translated as CASSSRDYRDTQYF.

In its sample, this clonotype was seen many times. The chain recombines TRBV5-1 with TRBJ2-5, with TRBD2 as a possible D gene (7 bases). Germline lookup yields CDR1 SGHRS and CDR2 YFSETQ. This CDR3 is 14 amino acids long. V gave up 1 base and J gave up 5 bases, with 12 bases separating them. The CDR3 sequence: CASSLRGAEETQYF. The CDR3 coding sequence is TGCGCCAGCAGCTTGCGGGGGGCTGAGGAGACCCAGTACTTC. Complete variable domain (other parts from reference TRBV5-1 and TRBJ2-5): KAGVTQTPRYLIKTRGQQVTLSCSPISGHRSVSWYQQTPGQGLQFLFEYFSETQRNKGNFPGRFSGRQFSNSRSEMNVSTLELGDSALYLCASSLRGAEETQYFGPGTRLLVL.

This clonotype was counted ten times or more. The chain has TRBV12-3 or TRBV12-4 and TRBJ1-4, with D possibly TRBD1 on 6 matching bases. The CDR3 sequence is 14 residues long. Trimming pared 1 base from V and 5 bases from J, leaving 8 bases between. The DNA of the CDR3 is TGTGCCAGCAGTTTAGGGGGGCTGAATGAAAAACTGTTTTTT. Its translation is CASSLGGLNEKLFF.

In this sample, this clonotype turned up many times. The rearrangement uses TRBV18 and TRBJ2-1; D assignment may be TRBD1 or TRBD2 (5 bases each). Deletions cut 3 bases from V and 15 bases from J, with 21 bases between. CDR3 length: 14 amino acids. The germline CDR1 and CDR2 sequences are KGHSH and LQKENI. The CDR3: CASSPLPGAADLFF. In DNA, the CDR3 is TGTGCCAGCTCACCTCTTCCCGGGGCAGCTGATTTGTTCTTC.

At least ten counts were recorded for this clonotype. The CDR3 spells CASSLLGLGTDTQYF. CDR3 bases: TGCGCCAGCAGCCTGCTTGGACTAGGGACAGATACGCAGTATTTT. This chain joins TRBV5-1 and TRBJ2-3, with 7 bases identical to TRBD2. J lost 3 bases, V lost 4 bases, and 8 bases had no gene match. The CDR3 spans 15 residues. Germline V CDR1 and CDR2: SGHRS, YFSETQ.

This clonotype has at least ten counts. Relative to the germline gene, one junction end is altered; a read error may explain this. This chain connects TRBV12-3 or TRBV12-4 to TRBJ1-1; perhaps TRBD1 as D (6 bases). The CDR3 runs 17 residues. CDR3 region: CASSLAGGWGVNTEAFF. CDR3 DNA sequence: TGTGCCAGCAGTCTAGCCGGGGGCTGGGGAGTGAACACTGAAGCTTTCTTT.

The table lists this clonotype with many counts. The CDR3 bases are TGCAGCGTTGGTTCACCTGGGGATACGCAGTATTTT. Translated: CSVGSPGDTQYF. The rearrangement joins TRBV29-1 to TRBJ2-3, with D unclear. V lost 4 bases to trimming and J lost 6 bases, with 11 bases between them. CDR1 is SQVTM, CDR2 ANQGSEA, per germline. CDR3 size: 12 residues.

This clonotype has a count of ten or more. The chain links TRBV27 to TRBJ2-5, with 12 bases identical to TRBD2. The CDR3 covers 15 residues. CDR1 and CDR2 from the germline V gene are MNHEY and SMNVEV (reference sequence). The V segment lost 7 bases and the J segment 1 base; nucleotides outside the gene matches: 4. The CDR3 spells CASNPSGRAQETQYF. The CDR3 coding sequence is TGTGCCAGCAACCCTAGCGGGAGGGCCCAAGAGACCCAGTACTTC.

This clonotype came up many times. The chain recombines TRBV7-6 with TRBJ2-5; D is unclear. The CDR3 is 13 residues long. CDR1 SGHVS and CDR2 FNYEAQ come from the germline V gene. The V gene lost 5 bases and the J gene lost 0 bases, with 7 bases spanning the gap. Here the CDR3 reads CASSPWDQETQYF. In DNA, the CDR3 is TGTGCCAGCAGCCCTTGGGACCAAGAGACCCAGTACTTC.

There are many counts of this clonotype. The chain uses TRBV6-5 and TRBJ1-5; D unresolved. V lost 0 bases and J lost 4, with 10 bases in between. Germline lookup yields CDR1 MNHEY and CDR2 SVGAGI. The CDR3 totals 15 residues. The CDR3 protein is CASSYSLGKNQPQHF. As DNA, the CDR3 is TGTGCCAGCAGTTACTCGCTGGGAAAGAATCAGCCCCAGCATTTT.

This clonotype was picked up many times. The chain links TRBV6-2 or TRBV6-3 to TRBJ2-6, with a tentative D call TRBD1 (6 bases). The V gene lost 10 bases and the J gene lost 0 bases, with 13 bases spanning the gap. CDR1 is MNHEY, CDR2 SVGEGT, per germline. The CDR3 contains 15 residues. The DNA of the CDR3 is TGTGCCACCACTGGGGGCGACTCTGGGGCCAACGTCCTGACTTTC. It encodes CATTGGDSGANVLTF.

This clonotype was recorded many times. The chain carries TRBV12-3 or TRBV12-4 and TRBJ2-5; D may be TRBD2 (5 bases). Trimming stripped 6 bases from V and 1 base from J, with 15 bases between. The CDR3 totals 15 residues. DNA for the CDR3: TGTGCCAGCAGCCGCCTGGGCGGGTTCCAAGAGACCCAGTACTTC. It translates to CASSRLGGFQETQYF.

This clonotype came up a few times. The rearrangement links TRBV21-1 to TRBJ2-3; TRBD2 is taken as the D call from the table, unchecked against the DNA. TRBV21-1 is described as a pseudogene. The CDR3 consists of 19 residues. The DNA for the CDR3 is TGTGCCAGCAGCAAAGAGGCGGGGGAAGAAGCGGGAGAAGGGGATACGCAGTATTTT. It codes for CASSKEAGEEAGEGDTQYF.

In DNA form, the CDR3 reads TGTGCCAGCTCACCGCTACAGACTATGACAGGAGCTGGAAACACCATATATTTT. Amino acid sequence: CASSPLQTMTGAGNTIYF. This chain uses TRBV18 with TRBJ1-3; perhaps TRBD1 as D (6 bases). The germline V gene has CDR1 KGHSH and CDR2 LQKENI. V gave up 3 bases and J gave up 2 bases, with 20 bases separating them. This CDR3 is built from 18 residues.

This clonotype has at least ten counts. The chain has TRBV6-2 or TRBV6-3 and TRBJ2-7; 7 nucleotides match TRBD1. The V segment lost 10 bases and the J segment 1 base; nucleotides outside the gene matches: 7. CDR1 and CDR2 from the germline V gene are MNHEY and SVGEGT. CDR3 length: 13 residues. The CDR3 loop reads CATTLQGSYEQYF. The DNA of the CDR3 is TGTGCCACCACCCTACAGGGGTCCTACGAGCAGTACTTC.

With regard to this clonotype: At one boundary the junction diverges from the germline segment, which might be a read error. The chain uses TRBV29-1 and TRBJ2-3; no reliable D call. Germline assignment: CDR1 SQVTM and CDR2 ANQGSEA. The CDR3 extends over 13 amino acids. The CDR3 DNA sequence: TGCAGCGCCCTCTGGCCCGGCAGAAATACCCAGTATTTT. This codes for CSALWPGRNTQYF.

Ten or more counts support this clonotype. DNA of the CDR3: TGCGCCAGCAGTCATCCGGGGAGGGGCGAGCAGTACTTC. This codes for CASSHPGRGEQYF. The V call is TRBV23-1, the J call TRBJ2-7, with 7 positions matching TRBD2. TRBV23-1 is given ORF status, its function remaining uncertain. V lost 3 bases to trimming and J lost 6 bases; unmatched junction nucleotides: 5. The CDR3 spans 13 residues.

This clonotype was recorded many times. V and J are TRBV5-1 and TRBJ2-2; D not certain. CDR3 length equals 15 residues. Germline values: CDR1 SGHRS, CDR2 YFSETQ. V was cut by 0 bases and J by 4 bases, with 10 bases left in between. The CDR3 sequence: CASSLGLTATGELFF. The CDR3 DNA follows: TGCGCCAGCAGCTTGGGGCTAACCGCCACCGGGGAGCTGTTTTTT.

Of note for this clonotype: A read error is possible here, since a much larger clone lies one base away. The J gene is TRBJ2-3, the V gene TRBV29-1; a possible D gene is TRBD1 (6 bases). The J call is in doubt because the DNA end fits TRBJ1-5 better. This CDR3 is 13 amino acids long. Germline V gives CDR1 SQVTM, CDR2 ANQGSEA. This CDR3 reads CSVAGQYTDTQHF. In DNA form, the CDR3 reads TGCAGCGTCGCAGGACAGTACACAGATACGCAGCATTTT.

This clonotype was seen at least ten times. The gene calls are TRBV13 and TRBJ2-7, with D perhaps TRBD1 or TRBD2 (6 bases each). The CDR3 length is 14 residues. CDR1 is PRHDT, CDR2 FYEKMQ, per germline (reference sequence). The V end was cut by 4 bases, the J end by 5 bases, with 15 bases between. Written as DNA, the CDR3 is TGTGCCAGCAGCTCCGAGGGGGGTAGCAACGAGCAGTACTTC. Translation: CASSSEGGSNEQYF.

In the case of this clonotype: A much larger clone sits a single nucleotide away, making a read error possible. The gene calls are TRBV28 and TRBJ2-5; D not resolved. This CDR3 is built from 15 residues. The V end was cut by 5 bases, the J end by 4 bases, with 17 bases between. Germline V gene data show CDR1 as MDHEN and CDR2 as SYDVKM. The CDR3 DNA reads as TGTGCCAGCAGTACCCCTTCCACCCAGCGAGAGACCCAGTACTTC. Translated: CASSTPSTQRETQYF.

This clonotype was observed many times. J is TRBJ1-1 and V is TRBV20-1; D unclear. The length of the CDR3 is 13 residues. Trimming stripped 4 bases from V and 1 base from J, with 10 bases between. CDR1 and CDR2 (germline): DFQATT, SNEGSKA (reference sequence). As DNA, the CDR3 is TGCAGTGCTACCCAACCCGAGAACACTGAAGCTTTCTTT. This codes for CSATQPENTEAFF.

This clonotype has a count of ten or more. The chain carries TRBV18 and TRBJ2-1; TRBD2 matches 8 bases. With 1 base clipped from V and 9 bases from J, the junction kept 8 bases outside the gene matches. The CDR3 length is 15 residues. Germline V gene lookup returns CDR1 KGHSH and CDR2 LQKENI. The CDR3 nucleotides are TGTGCCAGCTCACCACAACTAGCGGAGGGAGGTGAGCAGTTCTTC. This encodes CASSPQLAEGGEQFF. Drawing the rest from reference TRBV18 and TRBJ2-1, the complete variable domain is NAGVMQNPRHLVRRRGQEARLRCSPMKGHSHVYWYRQLPEEGLKFMVYLQKENIIDESGMPKERFSAEFPKEGPSILRIQQVVRGDSAAYFCASSPQLAEGGEQFFGPGTRLTVL.

This clonotype occurred many times. J is TRBJ2-3 and V is TRBV12-3 or TRBV12-4; 11 positions agree with TRBD2. Unmatched junction bases numbered 11, after V lost 6 bases and J lost 6 bases. The CDR3 runs 16 residues. The CDR3 here is CASSSTGLAGRDTQYF. CDR3 nucleotides: TGTGCCAGCAGCTCCACCGGACTAGCGGGTAGGGATACGCAGTATTTT.

This clonotype appeared many times. The V call is TRBV6-7, the J call TRBJ1-5; a possible D gene is TRBD1 (5 bases). TRBV6-7 is an ORF for which the function is uncertain. The length of the CDR3 is 14 residues. Trimming pared 8 bases from V and 2 bases from J, leaving 13 bases between. The CDR3 DNA sequence: TGTGCCAGCCACTGGGGGACCGGCAATCAGCCCCAGCATTTT. It specifies CASHWGTGNQPQHF.

This clonotype was seen a few times. The V and J genes are TRBV12-3 or TRBV12-4 and TRBJ1-1, with 8 bases fitting TRBD1. The V segment lost 2 bases and the J segment 7 bases; nucleotides outside the gene matches: 3. The CDR3 covers 13 residues. CDR3 in amino acids: CASSLPGGDEAFF. In DNA, the CDR3 is TGTGCCAGCAGTTTACCAGGGGGCGATGAAGCTTTCTTT.

This clonotype was observed many times. The chain combines TRBV2 with TRBJ2-1; D gene unclear. The CDR3 is 12 amino acids. V was pared by 3 bases and J by 10 bases, with 10 bases between. CDR1 and CDR2 from the germline V gene are SNHLY and FYNNEI. In nucleotides, the CDR3 is TGTGCCAGCAGTGAGGGGTTTCGGGAGCAGTTCTTC. This sequence encodes CASSEGFREQFF.

This clonotype has at least ten counts. The rearrangement joins TRBV5-1 to TRBJ2-1; the D gene could be TRBD1 or TRBD2 (5 bases each). CDR3 length equals 15 residues. Germline values: CDR1 SGHRS, CDR2 YFSETQ. V gave up 0 bases and J gave up 6 bases, with 13 bases separating them. CDR3 sequence reads: CASSLVGTASNEQFF. As DNA, the CDR3 is TGCGCCAGCAGCTTGGTCGGGACGGCCTCCAATGAGCAGTTCTTC.